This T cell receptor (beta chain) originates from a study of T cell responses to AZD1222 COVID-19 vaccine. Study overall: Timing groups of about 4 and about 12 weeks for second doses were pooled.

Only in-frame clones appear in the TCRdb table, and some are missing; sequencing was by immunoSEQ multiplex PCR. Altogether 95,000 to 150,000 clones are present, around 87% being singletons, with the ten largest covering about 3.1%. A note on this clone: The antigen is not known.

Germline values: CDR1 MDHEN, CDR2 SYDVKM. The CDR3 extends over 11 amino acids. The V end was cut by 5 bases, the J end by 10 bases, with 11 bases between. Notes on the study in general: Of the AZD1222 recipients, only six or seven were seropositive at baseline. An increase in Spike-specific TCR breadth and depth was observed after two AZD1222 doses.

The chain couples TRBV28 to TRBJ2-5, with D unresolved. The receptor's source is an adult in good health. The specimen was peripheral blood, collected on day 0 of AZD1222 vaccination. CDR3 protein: CASSPSRYQYF. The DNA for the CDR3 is TGTGCCAGCAGTCCATCCCGGTACCAGTACTTC.